The sequence of this TCR beta chain was determined in a study of T cells in Graves' hyperthyroidism and ophthalmopathy. About the research overall: Peripheral blood was collected at initial diagnosis, before any treatment.

The CDR3 has 15 residues. With 1 base removed from V and 5 bases from J, the gap between germline ends came to 14 bases. Germline V gene data show CDR1 as LGHDT and CDR2 as YNNKEL (reference sequence). Patients affected by ophthalmopathy presented a Clinical Activity Score of at least 3, a NOSPECS grade of at least 4, and disease duration below 3 months. This clonotype was detected a few times. Researchers took RNA transcripts and amplified the TCR beta CDR3 regions from them. HTBI primers were the set used in a first-round RT-PCR of the TCR CDR3. MiXCR, applied by TCRdb to the multiplex PCR reads, yields one record per CDR3 protein. The table has approximately 380,000 distinct CDR3 sequences, around a sixth seen once.

The clonotype comes from a man aged 18 to 30 with Graves' ophthalmopathy. Sequenced sample: blood. V usage is TRBV3-1 and J usage is TRBJ1-2; D gene ambiguous. CDR3 in amino acids: CASSQVSHSSYGYTF. The CDR3 region has the DNA TGTGCCAGCAGCCAAGTGTCTCACAGCTCATATGGCTACACCTTC.